This T cell receptor beta chain was recorded in a study of T cells in localized non-small cell lung cancer. General study findings and limits: In adjacent lung appeared a median approximately 57 of the top 100 tumor clones. As only one tumor region underwent sequencing, heterogeneity remains possible. Uninvolved adjacent lung showed peak T cell clonality, exceeding tumor. Higher blood T cell density went with longer overall survival.

Assay used: immunoSEQ multiplex PCR; TCRdb lists only in-frame clones, some missing. Of more than 20,000 clones listed, roughly 90% are singletons. V lost 3 bases, J lost 7 bases, and 7 bases lay in between. Looked up from germline, CDR1 is LNHDA and CDR2 is SQIVND (reference sequence). The CDR3 contains 12 residues. A word on this clone: Its antigen is not identified.

This sequence originates from a man aged 35-69 years with stage II lung adenocarcinoma. The rearrangement links TRBV19 to TRBJ1-5; no clear D gene. This specimen consisted of PBMCs, obtained before any cancer treatment. CDR3 nucleotides: TGTGCCAGTAGTATCCCACGGCAGCCCCAGCATTTT. It codes for CASSIPRQPQHF.